This T cell receptor beta chain was observed in a study of tumor and adjacent non-tumor tissue in lung cancer. About the research overall: Samples averaged about 4.3 million productive TCRbeta reads each. Overall study findings and caveats: Tumor repertoires had a smaller top 100 clone share than normal lung.

The library came from three nested PCR rounds adapted from ARM-PCR protocols. Via MiXCR, TCRdb re-called the multiplex PCR reads, giving one row per CDR3 protein. The sample records about 140,000 distinct CDR3 sequences, around 66% being singletons. The J segment lost 5 bases and the V segment lost 2 bases, leaving 9 bases of the junction unmatched. Looked up from germline, CDR1 is MDHEN and CDR2 is SYDVKM. The CDR3 length is 16 residues. No cell sorting was done before RNA was extracted from the tissue. This clonotype was observed a few times. Its antigen is currently unknown. The clonotype comes from a man aged 60 to 69 with small cell lung cancer. Sample: lung tumor tissue. The J gene is TRBJ1-5, the V gene TRBV28, with 7 bases aligning to TRBD1. The CDR3 DNA reads TGTGCCAGCAGTTTAATCCAAGGGACAGCTTATCAGCCCCAGCATTTT. It codes for CASSLIQGTAYQPQHF.